These T cell receptor beta chains were read from a single sample in a study of cytomegalovirus exposure and HLA in healthy donors. The assay was immunoSEQ multiplex PCR, and TCRdb's table has in-frame clones only and misses some. The sample lists about 230,000 clones, around 83% seen once, with 0.2% to 0.25% in the top ten. The sequencing input was PBMCs. The source of these receptors is a girl aged 2-10 years in good health and CMV-seronegative. CDR3s include the opening cysteine and the closing phenylalanine or tryptophan. The order of the fields is J gene, V gene, D gene, clone size, CDR3 protein. The D gene is left open where the match is weak. The size field is filled for only some rows; it gives once, few, many or a size class.

>TRBJ1-5|TRBV19|-|-
CASSIRRAMNSNQPQHF
>-|TRBV30|TRBD2|once
CAWRRESGRGSEQYF
>TRBJ1-3|TRBV25-1|-|-
CASSELGGLSGNTIYF
>TRBJ2-7|TRBV5-4|-|-
CASSRWDISSYEQYF
>TRBJ2-3|TRBV5-1|-|-
CASSSSTDTQYF
>TRBJ1-3|TRBV5-1|-|-
CASSPVNMYSGNTIYF
>TRBJ2-6|TRBV5-1|-|-
CASWGRDITGANVLTF
>TRBJ1-6|TRBV7-6|TRBD1|-
CASSLDRGSYNSPLHF
>TRBJ2-2|TRBV5-6|-|-
CASSLAVRLSGELFF
>TRBJ2-3|TRBV9|TRBD2|few
CASSVTSGTDTQYF
>TRBJ2-2|TRBV4-2|TRBD1|few
CASSQDADRTGGELFF
>TRBJ1-2|TRBV6-1|-|-
CASLDSPYGYTF
>TRBJ1-1|TRBV6-1|-|-
CASARGGRTEAFF
>TRBJ2-3|TRBV5-4|TRBD2|few
CASRIAGGADTQYF
>TRBJ1-4|TRBV30|-|-
CAWSVRDWKEKLFF
>TRBJ1-5|TRBV5-1|-|-
CASSLAGLNQPQHF
>TRBJ2-7|TRBV6-5|TRBD1|-
CASSRQGRYEQYF
>TRBJ1-3|TRBV5-5|-|once
CASSMGGGNTIYF
>TRBJ2-6|TRBV27|TRBD1|once
CASSLYRGLGANVLTF
>TRBJ2-7|TRBV2|-|-
CASSEALQGFRQNSYEQYF
>TRBJ2-7|TRBV7-2|TRBD2|few
CASSPVGAGGYEQYF
>TRBJ2-7|TRBV19|TRBD2|-
CASSRGAYEQYF
>-|TRBV6-1|-|-
CASAERAYLTYEQYF
>TRBJ1-2|TRBV11-2|-|-
CASSPRQSYGYTF
>TRBJ1-2|TRBV19|TRBD1|-
CASKRTGGAYGYTF
>TRBJ1-4|TRBV15|TRBD1|once
CATSRVGGLNEKLFF
>TRBJ2-7|TRBV27|TRBD1|-
CASSKTGGSSYEQYF
>TRBJ1-4|TRBV11-2|TRBD1|-
CASSTRRQGTNEKLFF
>TRBJ1-1|TRBV14|-|-
CASSPTGTGGAFF
>TRBJ2-1|TRBV5-1|TRBD2|few
CASSTSGGAADEQFF
>TRBJ2-3|TRBV9|TRBD2|once
CASSVVGTSGRDTQYF
>TRBJ2-7|TRBV5-4|-|few
CASSLDRGGSYEQYF
>TRBJ2-7|TRBV18|-|-
CASSPRQVPYEQYF
>TRBJ2-3|TRBV4-2|TRBD2|-
CASSQASGRTDTQYF
>TRBJ2-3|TRBV1|-|-
CTRRLAGGLSTDTQYF
>TRBJ2-1|TRBV10-3|-|-
CAISESDYSYNEQFF
>TRBJ1-2|TRBV30|-|-
CAWSVGTTYGYTF
>TRBJ2-1|TRBV4-2|TRBD2|-
CASSQVRMISASGHNEQFF
>TRBJ2-7|TRBV5-4|TRBD2|-
CASSLSLAGSSYEQYF
>TRBJ2-1|TRBV7-9|-|-
CASSYTKHYNEQFF
>TRBJ1-2|TRBV5-1|-|-
CASSLEAPLGYGYTF
>TRBJ2-7|TRBV25-1|-|-
CASSEPETGREQYF
>TRBJ1-1|TRBV11-2|TRBD1|-
CASSLGQGNTEAFF
>TRBJ1-3|TRBV11-3|-|-
CASSVGSSGNTIYF
>TRBJ2-1|TRBV21-1|-|-
CASSLAGGEYNEQFF
>-|TRBV4-1|TRBD1|-
CASSQVLPDRVDEQYF